A single count supports the clone carrying this T cell receptor beta chain. CDR3 length equals 14 residues. Germline V CDR1 and CDR2: WNHNN, SYGVQD (reference sequence). V was cut by 2 bases and J by 8 bases, with 15 bases left in between. In Seattle, patients joined the study during active infection and were tracked longitudinally. These data belong to a study of blood T cell repertoires in COVID-19. Whole-study context: The study drew acute and convalescent COVID-19 samples from the United States, Italy and Spain. In each case, the material was cDNA or gDNA derived from T cells, B-cell-depleted T cells, or PBMCs.

Under the authors' procedure: Quantification of nucleated cells was approximated via reference gene primer amplification. Some clones are missing from TCRdb's copy, which holds only in-frame ones; the method was immunoSEQ multiplex PCR. Clone size and the V and J calls come from that table; the DNA yielded D and trimming. Of under 250,000 clones in the sample, approximately 85% were seen once. The sequence was collected from a woman between 70 and 85 years old with COVID-19, enrolled during active disease. The sample was peripheral blood. V is TRBV10-1 and J is TRBJ1-2; TRBD1 might be the D (6 bases). CDR3 coding DNA: TGCGCCAGCAGTGAGAGGCTCTCCCAGGGGGGCTACACCTTC. Its protein product is CASSERLSQGGYTF.